This TCR beta chain was observed in a study of T-cell memory formation after mild COVID-19. Study background: The study found TCR clusters largely donor specific. The study, taken as a whole, reports: Still unconfirmed is whether the second-wave clones peaking on day 37 recognized SARS-CoV-2. Largely, contracting CD4+ clones fell within CM and EM, and contracting CD8+ clones within EMRA.

Concerning this clonotype itself: Its antigen is unknown.

TCRdb re-analysed the 5' RACE reads in MiXCR, keeping a single row per CDR3 protein. The table has 400,000 to 500,000 distinct CDR3 sequences, 15% to 25% seen once. Sequencing used PBMCs or a T cell subset sorted from them (not recorded which). The source is an adult woman who had mild COVID-19 (a few samples of this study predate the infection). Cell type and time point are not known.

This CDR3 is CSARDPGLAGLGGGELFF. CDR3 sequence (DNA): TGCAGTGCTAGAGACCCCGGACTAGCGGGATTGGGTGGCGGGGAGCTGTTTTTT. This rearrangement joins TRBV20-1 to TRBJ2-2; 12 bases match TRBD2. From germline, CDR1 is DFQATT and CDR2 SNEGSKA (reference sequence). CDR3 size: 18 residues. Unmatched junction bases numbered 12, after V lost 0 bases and J lost 7 bases.